The entry below gives a single T cell receptor beta chain sequence along with its context. Its antigen remains unknown. Assay: immunoSEQ multiplex PCR; the TCRdb copy retains only in-frame clones and omits some. The sample has about 93,000 clones; 94% are singletons. These data are taken from a study of OX40 agonist ivuxolimab in advanced cancers. Across the whole study: At doses from 0.01 to 10 mg/kg, patients were given intravenous ivuxolimab every 2 weeks. Patients enrolled in dose escalation were diagnosed with hepatocellular carcinoma, melanoma, renal cell or head and neck cancer. Partial responses occurred in Three dose-escalation patients, one with hepatocellular carcinoma and two with cutaneous melanoma. Findings and limits, study-wide: Low normalized T-cell clonal expansion was additionally recorded for some nonresponders.

The CDR3 length is 15 residues. Germline V CDR1 and CDR2: SGHRS, YFSETQ. V lost 1 base and J 0 bases, leaving 8 bases between the germline ends. This receptor was identified in an adult with an advanced solid tumor such as melanoma, head and neck, liver or kidney cancer. The sequences come from CD4+ or CD8+ T cells sorted from blood, collected in a trial of the OX40 agonist ivuxolimab. V and J are TRBV5-1 and TRBJ1-5; D not resolved. CDR3 sequence (DNA): TGCGCCAGCAGCTTGTTGGGGAATAGCAATCAGCCCCAGCATTTT. Amino acid sequence: CASSLLGNSNQPQHF.